This section outlines one T cell receptor beta chain sequence together with its context. By phenotype, naive CD8+ T cells were CD45RO-CCR7+CD27+CD95-. The CDR3 loop spans 13 amino acids. Germline CDR1 reads SEHNR; CDR2 reads FQNEAQ (reference sequence). These data originate in a study of CXCR3-negative and CXCR3-positive naive CD8 T cells. TRB cDNA libraries were made by UMI-labeled 5' RACE. TCRdb reprocessed the 5' RACE reads, keeping one entry per CDR3 protein, no DNA. This sample's clone table lists tens of thousands of distinct CDR3 sequences. The sequence was obtained from a human donor in good health. Some clones in this sample may be carry-over from other donors' samples. The V call is TRBV7-9, the J call TRBJ1-1. What was sequenced was naive CXCR3- CD8+ T cells from blood. Subset of the sample: CD45RO-CCR7+CD27+CD95- naive CD8+ T cells lacking CXCR3 (TNR3-). The CDR3 spells CASSYAANTEAFF.